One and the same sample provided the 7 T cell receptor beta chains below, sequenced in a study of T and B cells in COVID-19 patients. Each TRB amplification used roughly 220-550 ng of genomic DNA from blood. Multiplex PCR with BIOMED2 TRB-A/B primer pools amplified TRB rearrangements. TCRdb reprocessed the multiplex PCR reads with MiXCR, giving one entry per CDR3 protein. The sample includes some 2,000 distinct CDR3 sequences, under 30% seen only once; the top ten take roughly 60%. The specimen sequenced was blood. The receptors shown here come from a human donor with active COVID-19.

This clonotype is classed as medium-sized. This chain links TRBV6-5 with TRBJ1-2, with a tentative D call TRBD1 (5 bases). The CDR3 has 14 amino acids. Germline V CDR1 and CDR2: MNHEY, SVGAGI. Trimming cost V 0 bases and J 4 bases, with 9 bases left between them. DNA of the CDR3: TGTGCCAGCAGTTACTCAAGGGGCGCCTATGGCTACACCTTC. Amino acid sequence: CASSYSRGAYGYTF.

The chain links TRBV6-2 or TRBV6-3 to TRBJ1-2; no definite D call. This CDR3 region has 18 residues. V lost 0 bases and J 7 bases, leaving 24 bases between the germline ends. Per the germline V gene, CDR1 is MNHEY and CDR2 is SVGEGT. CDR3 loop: CASSYSRRSDSRNTGYTF. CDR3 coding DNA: TGTGCCAGCAGTTACTCGAGACGCAGCGATAGCCGAAATACTGGCTACACCTTC.

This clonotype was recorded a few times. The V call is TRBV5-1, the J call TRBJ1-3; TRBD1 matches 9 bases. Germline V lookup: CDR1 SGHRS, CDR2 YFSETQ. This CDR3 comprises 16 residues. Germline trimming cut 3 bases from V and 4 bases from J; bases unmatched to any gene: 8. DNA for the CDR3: TGCGCCAGCAGCTACTCCTCCGGACAGGGGGGAAACACCATATATTTT. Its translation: CASSYSSGQGGNTIYF.

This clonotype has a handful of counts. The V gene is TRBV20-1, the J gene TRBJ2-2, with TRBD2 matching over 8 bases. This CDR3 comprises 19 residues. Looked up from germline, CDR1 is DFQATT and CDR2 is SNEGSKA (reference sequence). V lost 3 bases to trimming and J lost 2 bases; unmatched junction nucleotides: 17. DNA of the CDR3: TGCAGTGCTAGGAGACTTCGGACGGTAGCGGGACTTAACACCGGGGAGCTGTTTTTT. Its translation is CSARRLRTVAGLNTGELFF.

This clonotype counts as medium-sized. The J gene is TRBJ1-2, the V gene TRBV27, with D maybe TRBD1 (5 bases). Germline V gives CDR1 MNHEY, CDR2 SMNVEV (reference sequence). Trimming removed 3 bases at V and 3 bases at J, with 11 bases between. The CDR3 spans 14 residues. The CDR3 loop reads CASSFVAGHYGYTF. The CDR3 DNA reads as TGTGCCAGCAGTTTTGTGGCAGGGCACTATGGCTACACCTTC.

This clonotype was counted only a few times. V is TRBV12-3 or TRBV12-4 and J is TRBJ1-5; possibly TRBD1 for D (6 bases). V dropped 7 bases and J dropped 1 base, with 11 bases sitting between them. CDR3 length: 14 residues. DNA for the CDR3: TGTGCCAGCACCCTAGGGGGGAGCAATCAGCCCCAGCATTTT. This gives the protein CASTLGGSNQPQHF.

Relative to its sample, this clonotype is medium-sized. The CDR3, as DNA: TGTGCCAGCAGCCGTTCCCTGGGGTACTCCTACGAGCAGTACTTC. Protein sequence: CASSRSLGYSYEQYF. The chain couples TRBV6-5 to TRBJ2-7; D is unresolved. The germline V and J ends were trimmed by 6 bases and 0 bases, with 15 bases remaining between them. CDR1 and CDR2 from the germline V gene are MNHEY and SVGAGI. This CDR3 is built from 15 residues.